The entry that follows covers one T cell receptor beta chain sequence. This clone was detected a few times. There is no known antigen for this receptor. Base qualities are not provided; no much larger clone lies one nucleotide away. The sample comes from a study of blood T cell repertoires in COVID-19 (dated by TCRdb to the early 2020s). Describing the broader study: Samples covering the acute and convalescent phases of COVID-19 were provided by collaborators in the United States, Italy and Spain. The material from the prospective study consisted of cDNA or gDNA derived from T cells, B-cell-depleted T cells, or PBMCs. The dataset comprised deeply sampled blood TCRbeta repertoires from subjects exposed to, actively infected with, or recovered from COVID-19. The repertoires were made available in a free public database intended to serve as a resource for research on the immune response to SARS-CoV-2. The samples were drawn from two sources: the first 160 participants of the ongoing ImmuneRACE study, and approximately 1,300 subjects contributed by 6 global collaborators. Nearly every sample came with metadata listing a de-identified subject ID, COVID-19 status, age in years and sex. HLA class I and class II types, where available, came from metadata supplied by the sample provider rather than from assay-based typing. Summary of the overall study and its limitations: The amount of clinical and demographic metadata varied by source and participant and was provided uncurated.

Each collaborating institution followed its own protocols to collect whole blood in K2EDTA tubes. For TCRbeta analysis, collaborator samples were shipped as frozen whole blood, as isolated PBMCs, or as DNA extracted from either sample type. From the germline V gene, CDR1 is WSHSY and CDR2 is SAAADI. The CDR3 numbers 17 residues from cysteine through phenylalanine. The entry retains the CDR3 DNA only, 51 bases that are in frame from base 1. Trimming removed 2 bases from V and 0 bases from J; the gene matches leave 6 bases unexplained. The immunoSEQ Assay, a bias-controlled multiplex PCR, was used to amplify TCRbeta CDR3 regions from genomic DNA. The published analysis was carried out like this. The number of nucleated cells in each sample was estimated by amplification of reference gene primers within the assay. To quantify the absolute abundance of each unique TCRbeta CDR3 rearrangement, sequence reads were collapsed and filtered. For each sample, productive Simpson clonality was calculated as the square root of Simpson's diversity index over productive rearrangements. Here the immuneACCESS table is served through TCRdb, limited to in-frame sequences with V and J called. Missing clones are a known gap in these copies; in checked studies unresolved V genes cover under half, and the rest lacks a known reason. That table gives V, J and clone size, and the DNA gave D and trimming. The sample profile shows about 200,000 clones; around 82% of them were found once. The ten largest clonotypes hold under 8.5% of the sample.

The chain links TRBV10-2 with TRBJ2-2, with 7 middle bases fitting TRBD1. The sequence was collected from an older woman with acute or convalescent COVID-19. Source material: peripheral blood. Here is the DNA: TGCGCCAGCAGTGAGCCGTCCGGGACAGCGAACACCGGGGAGCTGTTTTTT. Its amino acids are CASSEPSGTANTGELFF.